Listed here are 7 T cell receptor beta chains from one sample, sequenced in a study of T cell responses to AZD1222 COVID-19 vaccine. Produced via immunoSEQ multiplex PCR; TCRdb's table is partial and in-frame only. The data hold 80,000 to 95,000 clones, with 85% to 90% observed a single time. The specimen comprised peripheral blood, sampled on day 0 of MenACWY control vaccination. Every receptor here comes from an adult in good health.

V is TRBV13 and J is TRBJ2-7; tentative D call: TRBD1 (6 bases). CDR3 size: 16 residues. Trimming took off 3 bases at V and 0 bases at J, with 15 bases between the two ends. Looked up from germline, CDR1 is PRHDT and CDR2 is FYEKMQ (reference sequence). CDR3 protein: CASSFYGTSSSYEQYF. CDR3 coding DNA: TGTGCCAGCAGCTTCTACGGGACATCAAGCTCCTACGAGCAGTACTTC.

This chain links TRBV7-2 with TRBJ1-2; 8 nucleotides agree with TRBD1. Germline trimming cut 3 bases from V and 5 bases from J; bases unmatched to any gene: 8. CDR1 is SGHTA, CDR2 FQGNSA, per germline. The CDR3 is 15 residues long. The CDR3 loop reads CASSFTGGTLYGYTF. In DNA, the CDR3 is TGTGCCAGCAGCTTTACAGGGGGGACTCTTTATGGCTACACCTTC. Variable domain in full (rest from reference TRBV7-2 and TRBJ1-2): GAGVSQSPSNKVTEKGKDVELRCDPISGHTALYWYRQSLGQGLEFLIYFQGNSAPDKSGLPSDRFSAERTGGSVSTLTIQRTQQEDSAVYLCASSFTGGTLYGYTFGSGTRLTVV.

This chain links TRBV27 with TRBJ2-2; possibly TRBD2 for D (6 bases). The V end was cut by 3 bases, the J end by 3 bases, with 8 bases between. CDR3 length equals 14 residues. Germline V lookup: CDR1 MNHEY, CDR2 SMNVEV (reference sequence). CDR3 DNA: TGTGCCAGCAGTTTCGGGAGTTACACCGGGGAGCTGTTTTTT. This translates into CASSFGSYTGELFF.

The CDR3 coding sequence is TGCGCCAGCAGCGGGACAGGGATCGGCACTGAAGCTTTCTTT. This gives the protein CASSGTGIGTEAFF. The chain uses TRBV5-1 and TRBJ1-1; 9 nucleotides match TRBD1. Germline V gives CDR1 SGHRS, CDR2 YFSETQ. Trimming removed 4 bases from V and 4 bases from J; junction bases left unmatched: 5. The CDR3 is 14 residues long.

This clone is medium-sized by share. The chain is built from TRBV9 and TRBJ2-2, with D possibly TRBD2 on 6 matching bases. The length of the CDR3 is 15 residues. In germline, CDR1 is SGDLS, CDR2 YYNGEE. V lost 4 bases and J 2 bases, leaving 12 bases between the germline ends. CDR3 sequence: CASSPTGVNTGELFF. For the CDR3, the DNA is TGTGCCAGCAGCCCCACGGGGGTAAACACCGGGGAGCTGTTTTTT.

The chain carries TRBV5-8 and TRBJ1-5, with D possibly TRBD1 on 5 matching bases. In germline, CDR1 is SGHTS, CDR2 YDEGEE. Deletions cut 0 bases from V and 5 bases from J, with 12 bases between. CDR3 size: 15 residues. CDR3 coding DNA: TGTGCCAGCAGCTTGGCCGGGGGTCGTCATCAGCCCCAGCATTTT. This sequence encodes CASSLAGGRHQPQHF. The whole variable domain, remainder taken from reference TRBV5-8 and TRBJ1-5, is EAGVTQSPTHLIKTRGQQATLRCSPISGHTSVYWYQQALGLGLQFLLWYDEGEERNRGNFPPRFSGRQFPNYSSELNVNALELEDSALYLCASSLAGGRHQPQHFGDGTRLSIL.

J is TRBJ2-7 and V is TRBV4-1; D is unclear. This CDR3 spans 13 amino acids. Germline V gene lookup returns CDR1 MGHRA and CDR2 YSYEKL. Trimming removed 0 bases from V and 6 bases from J, with 9 bases in between. The CDR3 bases are TGCGCCAGCAGCCAAGATGGACCATTCGAGCAGTACTTC. Encoded protein: CASSQDGPFEQYF.